This TCR beta chain was sequenced for a study of cytomegalovirus exposure and HLA in healthy donors. Healthy bone marrow donors made up the cohort. It was with 60 Vbeta and 13 Jbeta primers that the PCR ran. Libraries were prepared by immunoSEQ multiplex PCR; TCRdb keeps only in-frame clonotypes and omits some of them. Altogether roughly 120,000 clones are present, 76% being singletons, with the ten largest covering around 7.7%. A word on this clone: Its specificity is not known.

Trimming took 5 bases from V and 10 from J, leaving 13 bases between them. The CDR3 spans 11 residues. The germline gives CDR1 DFQATT, CDR2 SNEGSKA (reference sequence). Study-level results: Upon later analysis, TCR association rates were observed to vary by HLA locus, being highest for DRB1 and lowest for HLA-C. Some segments of the V type, notably TRBV6-2 and TRBV6-3, were excluded as indistinguishable. As a later analysis showed, several of the most significant clusters appeared to be linked to common viral pathogens.

The receptor comes from a woman in her fifties or sixties in good health and CMV-seropositive. The source material was PBMCs. V and J are TRBV20-1 and TRBJ2-3, with D unclear. The CDR3 coding sequence is TGCAGTGCTGGTCAGGATAAGGCGCAGTATTTT. Translated, it gives CSAGQDKAQYF.